The clone carrying this TCR beta chain was seen repeatedly, ten times or more. Its target is not known. On the basis of clinical symptoms, serum thyroxine and TRAb, thyroid ultrasound and orbital computed tomography, diagnoses were made. Each 10 ml fresh peripheral blood draw supplied the PBMCs. Per the germline V gene, CDR1 is GTSNPN and CDR2 is SVGIG (reference sequence). With V trimmed by 7 bases and J by 4 bases, 8 bases remained unmatched. The CDR3 covers 13 residues. The sample belongs to a study of T cells in Graves' hyperthyroidism and ophthalmopathy. It was RNA transcripts that yielded the amplified TCR beta CDR3 regions. First-round RT-PCR targeting the TCR CDR3 was performed with the HTBI primer set. TCRdb analysed the multiplex PCR reads with MiXCR anew, one entry per CDR3 protein. The repertoire has 300,000 to 500,000 distinct CDR3 sequences, about 14% of them found once; the top ten carry approximately 29%.

Regarding the study as a whole: Appearing also in blood were most of the thyroid clonotypes expanded above 0.001. Stable hyperthyroidism was told apart from ophthalmopathy by a model built on 13 V-J features.

This sequence was found in a man aged 45-65 years with Graves' ophthalmopathy. The sequenced material came from blood. The chain joins TRBV30 to TRBJ2-3; 7 bases fit TRBD1. CDR3 in amino acids: CAFDRVGSDTQYF. For the CDR3, the DNA is TGTGCCTTCGACAGGGTAGGCTCAGATACGCAGTATTTT.